The clone carrying this T cell receptor (beta chain) was picked up one time. Other nucleotide sequences in the sample specify the same CDR3. The data were obtained in a study of blood T cell repertoires in COVID-19. Study information: PBMCs, B-cell-depleted T cells, or T cells were the source of the cDNA or gDNA that made up the material.

Sequencing used immunoSEQ multiplex PCR; TCRdb keeps in-frame clones, though not all of them. This sample has over 80,000 clones; approximately 80% occur once, and the top ten carry about a tenth. The V and J ends lost 3 bases and 6 bases respectively, with 16 bases between them. The CDR3 is made up of 15 amino acids. Germline V gives CDR1 SGHNT, CDR2 YYREEE (reference sequence). The source of this sequence is a woman in her seventies with acute or convalescent COVID-19. The chain is built from TRBV5-4 and TRBJ2-1; a weak D match, TRBD2 (5 bases). The sequencing sample was made of peripheral blood. In nucleotides, the CDR3 is TGTGCCAGCAGCTCCCATGGGAGCCCACGCAATGAGCAGTTCTTC. The encoded protein is CASSSHGSPRNEQFF.